These 28 T cell receptor beta chains originate from one sample sequenced in a study of PD-L1 blockade in urothelial cancer. The table came from immunoSEQ multiplex PCR; TCRdb's copy has only in-frame clones and leaves some out. The table lists around 14,000 clones, around nine tenths of them singletons. The material sequenced was PBMCs, taken around atezolizumab (anti-PD-L1) treatment. Receptors were obtained from a man between 65 and 80 years old with urothelial cancer.

In DNA, the CDR3 is TGTGCCAGCAGTGGCGGTGTGGGGCCGGTTTTGAACTACGAGCAGTACTTC. Translation gives CASSGGVGPVLNYEQYF. The V gene is TRBV6-1, the J gene TRBJ2-7, with D maybe TRBD1 (5 bases). The CDR3 is 17 amino acids. V dropped 4 bases and J dropped 3 bases, with 22 bases sitting between them. CDR1 is MNHNS, CDR2 SASEGT, per germline.

The J gene is TRBJ1-2, the V gene TRBV4-1; tentative D call: TRBD1 (6 bases). CDR3 length equals 15 residues. Germline values: CDR1 MGHRA, CDR2 YSYEKL. V dropped 0 bases and J dropped 2 bases, with 10 bases sitting between them. This CDR3 reads CASSQEQTGNYGYTF. In DNA form, the CDR3 reads TGCGCCAGCAGCCAAGAACAAACAGGGAACTATGGCTACACCTTC.

This clone was observed a few times. The rearrangement uses TRBV19 and TRBJ2-1, with 8 bases fitting TRBD1. The CDR3 has 14 residues. CDR1 and CDR2 from the germline V gene are LNHDA and SQIVND (reference sequence). V trimming: 7 bases; J trimming: 6 bases; junction bases outside the gene matches: 8. The CDR3 region is CASTPTGESNEQFF. Here the CDR3 DNA reads TGTGCCAGTACTCCGACAGGGGAGAGCAATGAGCAGTTCTTC.

CDR3 coding DNA: TGCGCCAGCACTTCGGGAAGGAACACCATATATTTT. This sequence encodes CASTSGRNTIYF. V gene TRBV10-2 combines with J gene TRBJ1-3; D remains unclear. The CDR3 extends over 12 amino acids. Germline values: CDR1 WSHSY, CDR2 SAAADI. Trimming shortened V by 7 bases and J by 7 bases, and 11 bases separated the two germline ends.

This clone was counted once. This sequence joins TRBV11-2 and TRBJ2-2, with 7 bases aligning to TRBD1. CDR3 length equals 15 residues. J lost 3 bases, V lost 7 bases, and 8 bases had no gene match. The germline CDR1 and CDR2 sequences are SGHAT and FQNNGV. In nucleotides, the CDR3 is TGTGCCAGCACCGTTGGGGACAGAGACACCGGGGAGCTGTTTTTT. Translation gives CASTVGDRDTGELFF.

The chain links TRBV7-8 to TRBJ2-5; D might be TRBD2 (6 bases). The CDR3 length is 14 residues. Germline CDR1 reads SGHVS; CDR2 reads FQNEAQ. The germline V and J ends were trimmed by 3 bases and 1 base, with 9 bases remaining between them. The CDR3 region has the DNA TGTGCCAGCAGCTTGGGGCGGGGCCAAGAGACCCAGTACTTC. This codes for CASSLGRGQETQYF. Using reference TRBV7-8 and TRBJ2-5 for the parts outside the CDR3, the full variable domain is GAGVSQSPRYKVAKRGQDVALRCDPISGHVSLFWYQQALGQGPEFLTYFQNEAQLDKSGLPSDRFFAERPEGSVSTLKIQRTQQEDSAVYLCASSLGRGQETQYFGPGTRLLVL.

This rearrangement joins TRBV9 to TRBJ1-3; 7 nucleotides line up with TRBD1. The ends lost 4 bases at V and 0 bases at J; junction bases unmatched: 1. This CDR3 is 14 amino acids long. CDR1 and CDR2 (germline): SGDLS, YYNGEE. This chain's CDR3 is CASSRQGSGNTIYF. The CDR3 DNA reads as TGTGCCAGCAGCAGACAGGGCTCTGGAAACACCATATATTTT.

CDR3 in DNA: TGTGCCAGCAGCTTACTAGACAGCTTTAACTATGGCTACACCTTC. Protein sequence: CASSLLDSFNYGYTF. The chain has TRBV11-2 and TRBJ1-2; D may be TRBD1 (5 bases). From germline, CDR1 is SGHAT and CDR2 FQNNGV. The ends were cut back, 2 bases at V and 1 base at J, with 11 bases in the middle. The CDR3 loop spans 15 amino acids.

The chain couples TRBV28 to TRBJ2-7, with D perhaps TRBD1 (5 bases). Germline lookup yields CDR1 MDHEN and CDR2 SYDVKM. The length of the CDR3 is 11 residues. The V end lost 8 bases, the J end lost 1 base, and 6 bases lay between the germline ends. The CDR3 nucleotides read TGTGCCAGCCGACAGTCCTACGAGCAGTACTTC. Residues: CASRQSYEQYF.

This clone was observed a single time. CDR3 nucleotides: TGCGCCAGCAGCCAAGCGGACGGACAAGCAGAAGCTTTCTTT. Translated, it gives CASSQADGQAEAFF. This chain uses TRBV4-1 with TRBJ1-1, with D possibly matching TRBD1 (5 bases). CDR3 length: 14 residues. From germline, CDR1 is MGHRA and CDR2 YSYEKL. Trimming cost V 1 base and J 8 bases, with 14 bases left between them.

This chain joins TRBV18 and TRBJ2-3; possible D gene TRBD2, 5 bases. Germline V gene data show CDR1 as KGHSH and CDR2 as LQKENI. V gave up 6 bases and J gave up 4 bases, with 17 bases separating them. The CDR3 runs to 15 residues. The CDR3 is CASSTTLAGPDTQYF. In nucleotides, the CDR3 is TGTGCCAGCTCCACTACCCTAGCCGGGCCAGATACGCAGTATTTT.

This clone was seen just once. The chain employs TRBV5-1 and TRBJ2-7; the match to TRBD1 covers 8 bases. CDR1 and CDR2 (germline): SGHRS, YFSETQ. The CDR3 has 15 amino acids. The V segment lost 4 bases and the J segment 1 base; nucleotides outside the gene matches: 7. The CDR3 here is CASSPGTGRSYEQYF. DNA for the CDR3: TGCGCCAGCAGCCCCGGGACAGGTCGGTCCTACGAGCAGTACTTC.

The rearrangement uses TRBV30 and TRBJ2-2, with D unclear. The V end was cut by 1 base, the J end by 3 bases, with 9 bases between. CDR3 length equals 14 residues. CDR1 is GTSNPN and CDR2 is SVGIG in the germline V gene (reference sequence). CDR3 nucleotide sequence: TGTGCCTGGAGTGCCTATCGGGACACCGGGGAGCTGTTTTTT. It is translated as CAWSAYRDTGELFF.

The chain is built from TRBV12-5 and TRBJ1-6; 7 nucleotides line up with TRBD1. CDR3 size: 17 residues. Germline V gene lookup returns CDR1 LGHNT and CDR2 FRNRAP. The V and J ends lost 6 bases and 0 bases, in that order; junction bases with no gene match: 8. The DNA of the CDR3 is TGTGCTAGTGGCGGCAACAGGGGCAGCTCCTATAATTCACCCCTCCACTTT. Translation: CASGGNRGSSYNSPLHF.

The chain combines TRBV7-2 with TRBJ1-1; TRBD1 might be the D (6 bases). The germline CDR1 and CDR2 sequences are SGHTA and FQGNSA. V lost 4 bases and J lost 3, with 12 bases in between. The CDR3 contains 14 residues. The CDR3 DNA follows: TGTGCCAGCAGCTCGATAAGGGGGTACACTGAAGCTTTCTTT. Its protein is CASSSIRGYTEAFF. Filled out from reference TRBV7-2 and TRBJ1-1, the complete variable domain reads GAGVSQSPSNKVTEKGKDVELRCDPISGHTALYWYRQSLGQGLEFLIYFQGNSAPDKSGLPSDRFSAERTGGSVSTLTIQRTQQEDSAVYLCASSSIRGYTEAFFGQGTRLTVV.

The CDR3 nucleotides are TGCGCCAGCAGCTCGGGACAGGGGGCGCTTGGGGCCAACGTCCTGACTTTC. Translating it yields CASSSGQGALGANVLTF. V gene TRBV5-1 combines with J gene TRBJ2-6; 12 bases line up with TRBD1. The CDR3 spans 17 residues. V lost 3 bases to trimming and J lost 3 bases; unmatched junction nucleotides: 4. Germline V lookup: CDR1 SGHRS, CDR2 YFSETQ.

This sequence joins TRBV11-3 and TRBJ1-1, with D unclear. V lost 5 bases and J 1 base, leaving 8 bases between the germline ends. This CDR3 contains 13 residues. The V gene's germline CDR1 is SGHNT and CDR2 YENEEA. For the CDR3, the DNA is TGTGCCAGCAGCCCCGGCGGGAACACTGAAGCTTTCTTT. It is translated as CASSPGGNTEAFF.

CDR3 nucleotide sequence: TGTGCCAGCAGCCAGGGCCTTGATGGCTACACCTTC. Translating gives CASSQGLDGYTF. The rearrangement joins TRBV6-1 to TRBJ1-2; D may be TRBD1 (5 bases). Germline V gene lookup returns CDR1 MNHNS and CDR2 SASEGT. Between the trimmed V and J ends, which lost 6 bases and 6 bases, there was a span of 11 bases. The CDR3 spans 12 residues.

The chain recombines TRBV2 with TRBJ2-3; tentative D call: TRBD2 (5 bases). Germline CDR1 reads SNHLY; CDR2 reads FYNNEI. There are 14 residues in the CDR3. V was shortened by 11 bases and J by 0 bases, with 15 bases between the two germline ends. The CDR3 here is CASEAGYSTDTQYF. The CDR3 DNA reads TGTGCCTCAGAGGCGGGCTATAGCACAGATACGCAGTATTTT.

The V and J genes are TRBV28 and TRBJ1-5, with D perhaps matching TRBD1 (6 bases). CDR1 and CDR2 from the germline V gene are MDHEN and SYDVKM. The CDR3 loop spans 14 amino acids. CDR3: CATRGINSNQPQHF. Here the CDR3 DNA reads TGTGCAACGAGGGGGATAAATAGCAATCAGCCCCAGCATTTT. Looking up the rest from reference TRBV28 and TRBJ1-5 gives the full variable domain: DVKVTQSSRYLVKRTGEKVFLECVQDMDHENMFWYRQDPGLGLRLIYFSYDVKMKEKGDIPEGYSVSREKKERFSLILESASTNQTSMYLCATRGINSNQPQHFGDGTRLSIL.

The chain links TRBV19 to TRBJ1-1; 10 nucleotides match TRBD1. Germline assignment: CDR1 LNHDA and CDR2 SQIVND (reference sequence). The CDR3 runs to 15 residues. Losses at the gene ends were 10 bases for V and 10 bases for J; bases not matched to a gene: 18. The CDR3 spells CATQRQGAQSGRAFF. CDR3 DNA: TGTGCCACCCAACGACAGGGGGCGCAGAGTGGGAGAGCTTTCTTT.

The chain couples TRBV9 to TRBJ2-1; D possibly corresponds to TRBD2 (5 bases). CDR1 and CDR2 (germline): SGDLS, YYNGEE. Trimming cost V 0 bases and J 3 bases, with 10 bases left between them. The CDR3 sequence is 15 residues long. For the CDR3, the DNA is TGTGCCAGCAGCGTAGGGGCTGGACTCTACAATGAGCAGTTCTTC. Translating it yields CASSVGAGLYNEQFF.

The V and J genes are TRBV30 and TRBJ1-3, with 8 bases identical to TRBD1. Germline V CDR1 and CDR2: GTSNPN, SVGIG (reference sequence). The V gene end was trimmed by 0 bases and the J gene end by 3 bases; junction bases not matched to a gene: 16. The CDR3 has 19 residues. CDR3 loop: CAWSVATGAPGVYGNTIYF. The CDR3 coding sequence is TGTGCCTGGAGTGTGGCGACAGGGGCCCCTGGGGTGTATGGAAACACCATATATTTT. The full variable domain, with the rest looked up from reference TRBV30 and TRBJ1-3, is SQTIHQWPATLVQPVGSPLSLECTVEGTSNPNLYWYRQAAGRGLQLLFYSVGIGQISSEVPQNLSASRPQDRQFILSSKKLLLSDSGFYLCAWSVATGAPGVYGNTIYFGEGSWLTVV.

This chain joins TRBV27 and TRBJ2-3; D may be TRBD2 (5 bases). Germline loops: CDR1 MNHEY, CDR2 SMNVEV (reference sequence). Trimming took 6 bases from V and 2 from J, leaving 21 bases between them. The CDR3 loop spans 17 amino acids. The CDR3 DNA reads as TGTGCCAGCAGCCTAAGGAGCCCCCGGAGGTCCACAGATACGCAGTATTTT. Translating it yields CASSLRSPRRSTDTQYF.

The chain links TRBV2 to TRBJ1-3; D not certain. The length of the CDR3 is 15 residues. With 1 base removed from V and 0 bases from J, the gap between germline ends came to 7 bases. CDR1 is SNHLY and CDR2 is FYNNEI in the germline V gene. CDR3 region: CASSEDGSSGNTIYF. CDR3 nucleotide sequence: TGTGCCAGCAGTGAAGACGGGAGCTCTGGAAACACCATATATTTT.

The chain links TRBV10-1 to TRBJ2-7; no clear D. Per the germline V gene, CDR1 is WNHNN and CDR2 is SYGVQD (reference sequence). CDR3 size: 10 residues. CDR3 bases: TGCGCCAGCAGTGAGTTAGCTGGGTCGGTC. Amino acid sequence: CASSELAGSV.

This sequence joins TRBV5-1 and TRBJ2-7; 7 bases align to TRBD2. Looked up from germline, CDR1 is SGHRS and CDR2 is YFSETQ. V trimming: 4 bases; J trimming: 0 bases; junction bases outside the gene matches: 16. The CDR3 has 18 residues. This CDR3 is CASSPGRLAERSSYEQYF. CDR3 DNA sequence: TGCGCCAGCAGCCCGGGGAGGCTAGCGGAAAGGAGCTCCTACGAGCAGTACTTC.

The gene calls are TRBV7-9 and TRBJ1-6; 10 bases match TRBD1. Losses at the gene ends were 5 bases for V and 8 bases for J; bases not matched to a gene: 6. Germline lookup yields CDR1 SEHNR and CDR2 FQNEAQ (reference sequence). The CDR3 length is 15 residues. The CDR3 protein is CASSLTGTGDSPLHF. The CDR3 nucleotides are TGTGCCAGCAGCCTAACCGGGACAGGGGATTCACCCCTCCACTTT.